The text below deals with one T cell receptor beta chain. This table comes from immunoSEQ multiplex PCR, and its TCRdb copy is limited to in-frame clones, with some not included. The top ten clones hold more than 9.5% of a sample with about 240,000 clones, approximately 80% of them seen once. Germline CDR1 and CDR2: MGHDK and SYGVNS. V was pared by 5 bases and J by 7 bases, with 6 bases of the junction left unmatched. The CDR3 is 13 residues long. These data belong to a study of blood T cell repertoires in COVID-19. Turning to the study itself: Acute-phase and convalescent COVID-19 samples originated in the United States, Italy and Spain. T cells, B-cell-depleted T cells, or PBMCs provided the cDNA or gDNA that served as material.

The receptor comes from a woman older than 75 with acute or convalescent COVID-19. The sample comprised peripheral blood. The chain has TRBV25-1 and TRBJ1-2, with TRBD1 matching 8 bases. The CDR3 protein is CASSQGARFGYTF. The CDR3 DNA sequence: TGTGCCAGCAGTCAGGGGGCGCGCTTTGGCTACACCTTC.